The 18 T cell receptor beta chains given below trace back to one sample, sequenced in a study of blood T cell repertoires in COVID-19. The data were produced by immunoSEQ multiplex PCR, yet TCRdb's version contains in-frame clones alone and is incomplete. The table has around 160,000 clones, approximately 78% seen once; the top ten hold 12% to 15%. Specimen: peripheral blood. Receptors were obtained from a human donor with acute or convalescent COVID-19. The donor label of this sample is uncertain.

The genes are TRBV7-6 and TRBJ2-5; D is possibly TRBD1 (6 bases). Germline V CDR1 and CDR2: SGHVS, FNYEAQ. This CDR3 is built from 15 residues. V lost 0 bases and J 3 bases, leaving 11 bases between the germline ends. The CDR3 DNA follows: TGTGCCAGCAGCTTAGCGCCCCGGACAGAAGAGACCCAGTACTTC. This translates into CASSLAPRTEETQYF.

The chain uses TRBV18 and TRBJ2-3; D unresolved. The CDR3 has 14 amino acids. The ends were cut back, 1 base at V and 3 bases at J, with 8 bases in the middle. Per the germline V gene, CDR1 is KGHSH and CDR2 is LQKENI. DNA of the CDR3: TGTGCCAGCTCACCACGAGTGGAGACAGATACGCAGTATTTT. As protein: CASSPRVETDTQYF.

This clone was detected once. This chain links TRBV6-5 with TRBJ1-1; D is undetermined. CDR1 and CDR2 from the germline V gene are MNHEY and SVGAGI. CDR3 length equals 15 residues. The V and J ends lost 0 bases and 0 bases respectively, with 8 bases between them. The CDR3 coding sequence is TGTGCCAGCAGTTACTCTCGGAGGCTGAACACTGAAGCTTTCTTT. Translation: CASSYSRRLNTEAFF.

This rearrangement joins TRBV3-1 (or the pseudogene TRBV3-2) to TRBJ2-1; possibly TRBD2 for D (7 bases). Per the germline V gene, CDR1 is LGHDT and CDR2 is YNNKEL (reference sequence). The CDR3 is 13 amino acids. V was clipped by 2 bases and J by 8 bases, with 10 bases between them. CDR3 region: CASSQRGADEQFF. CDR3 coding DNA: TGTGCCAGCAGCCAACGGGGGGCAGATGAGCAGTTCTTC.

This chain joins TRBV5-1 and TRBJ2-2; 10 bases are shared with TRBD1. The CDR3 runs 19 residues. V shed 0 bases and J 1 base; nucleotides not matched to a gene: 9. Germline loops: CDR1 SGHRS, CDR2 YFSETQ. CDR3 coding DNA: TGCGCCAGCAGCTTGGAAGGACAGGGGGTCCCTTGGAACACCGGGGAGCTGTTTTTT. Its translation: CASSLEGQGVPWNTGELFF. The full variable domain, completed using reference TRBV5-1 and TRBJ2-2, is KAGVTQTPRYLIKTRGQQVTLSCSPISGHRSVSWYQQTPGQGLQFLFEYFSETQRNKGNFPGRFSGRQFSNSRSEMNVSTLELGDSALYLCASSLEGQGVPWNTGELFFGEGSRLTVL.

The chain couples TRBV30 to TRBJ2-1; TRBD2 matches at 10 bases. The CDR3 is 18 amino acids. From germline, CDR1 is GTSNPN and CDR2 SVGIG (reference sequence). V shed 0 bases and J 0 bases; nucleotides not matched to a gene: 8. The CDR3 loop reads CAWSVFSGGTYSYNEQFF. CDR3 sequence (DNA): TGTGCCTGGAGTGTATTTAGCGGGGGGACTTACTCCTACAATGAGCAGTTCTTC.

The genes are TRBV7-2 and TRBJ1-3, with 8 positions matching TRBD1. Unmatched junction bases numbered 5, after V lost 5 bases and J lost 8 bases. Germline assignment: CDR1 SGHTA and CDR2 FQGNSA. This CDR3 has 13 amino acids. The CDR3 nucleotides read TGTGCCAGCAGCGCCGACAGGGGCGACACCATATATTTT. This codes for CASSADRGDTIYF.

The V and J genes are TRBV27 and TRBJ2-7; 12 bases are shared with TRBD1. The CDR3 is 15 amino acids. V was clipped by 5 bases and J by 4 bases; unmatched bases: 6. Per germline, CDR1 MNHEY and CDR2 SMNVEV (reference sequence). CDR3 in amino acids: CASSVPGQGAYEQYF. CDR3 coding DNA: TGTGCCAGCAGTGTACCGGGACAGGGGGCGTACGAGCAGTACTTC.

The rearrangement links TRBV7-8 to TRBJ2-1; possible D gene TRBD2, 5 bases. The CDR3 has 16 residues. Germline values: CDR1 SGHVS, CDR2 FQNEAQ. V was shortened by 5 bases and J by 3 bases, with 17 bases between the two germline ends. CDR3 residues: CASSRPMRVIYNEQFF. CDR3 sequence (DNA): TGTGCCAGCAGCCGCCCGATGCGGGTTATCTACAATGAGCAGTTCTTC.

CDR3 region: CSASWLAASSTDTQYF. CDR3 in DNA: TGCAGTGCTAGTTGGCTAGCGGCTTCTAGCACAGATACGCAGTATTTT. This rearrangement joins TRBV20-1 to TRBJ2-3; 7 bases align to TRBD2. Trimming at V came to 3 bases and at J to 0 bases, leaving 9 bases not matched to a gene. The CDR3 is 16 amino acids. Germline lookup yields CDR1 DFQATT and CDR2 SNEGSKA (reference sequence).

The rearrangement uses TRBV5-4 and TRBJ1-1; 7 bases are shared with TRBD1. Germline values: CDR1 SGHNT, CDR2 YYREEE (reference sequence). This CDR3 has 14 residues. This chain's CDR3 is CAARGAGENTEAFF. The CDR3 DNA follows: TGTGCTGCCAGGGGGGCAGGAGAAAACACTGAAGCTTTCTTT.

The V gene is TRBV19, the J gene TRBJ2-3; 7 bases agree with TRBD2. The CDR3 has 15 amino acids. Germline assignment: CDR1 LNHDA and CDR2 SQIVND (reference sequence). Unmatched junction bases numbered 5, after V lost 3 bases and J lost 2 bases. CDR3 bases: TGTGCCAGTAGTATGGGGAGGGTGGACACAGATACGCAGTATTTT. Translated, it gives CASSMGRVDTDTQYF.

The chain recombines TRBV6-5 with TRBJ2-3, with a possible D match to TRBD1 (5 bases). This CDR3 comprises 14 residues. Germline V CDR1 and CDR2: MNHEY, SVGAGI. V lost 2 bases, J lost 4 bases, and 10 bases lay in between. In DNA, the CDR3 is TGTGCCAGCAGTTACAACCGACAGCCAGATACGCAGTATTTT. It yields the protein CASSYNRQPDTQYF.

The CDR3 DNA reads as TGTGCCAGCAGCCAATCCTTGCGAGCCGGGGCCAACGTCCTGACTTTC. Protein: CASSQSLRAGANVLTF. The gene calls are TRBV14 and TRBJ2-6, with D hard to call. Germline values: CDR1 SGHDN, CDR2 FVKESK. Trimming left V 2 bases short and J 4 bases short, with 12 bases between. The CDR3 is 16 residues long.

The chain recombines TRBV2 with TRBJ1-5, with 8 bases aligning to TRBD1. The CDR3 runs to 15 residues. With 4 bases clipped from V and 2 bases from J, the junction kept 4 bases outside the gene matches. In germline, CDR1 is SNHLY, CDR2 FYNNEI. The DNA for the CDR3 is TGTGCCAGCAGTGCTCAGGGGGCAGGCAATCAGCCCCAGCATTTT. Its protein is CASSAQGAGNQPQHF.

The chain couples TRBV6-6 to TRBJ1-4, with TRBD1 matching 9 bases. This CDR3 is 16 amino acids long. The J segment lost 8 bases and the V segment lost 4 bases, leaving 11 bases of the junction unmatched. Germline values: CDR1 MNHNY, CDR2 SVGAGI (reference sequence). CDR3 DNA: TGTGCCAGCAGTTCTACTCCGGACAGGGGTCGGGAAAAACTGTTTTTT. It translates to CASSSTPDRGREKLFF.

The chain links TRBV5-1 to TRBJ2-7; no firm D call. The germline V and J ends were trimmed by 1 base and 6 bases, with 8 bases remaining between them. The CDR3 contains 12 residues. Germline V gene sequence: CDR1 SGHRS, CDR2 YFSETQ. CDR3 in DNA: TGCGCCAGCAGCTTGATTCGCGGCGAGCAGTACTTC. Its translation: CASSLIRGEQYF.

This chain joins TRBV14 and TRBJ1-2; no firm D call. Between the trimmed V and J ends, which lost 2 bases and 7 bases, there was a span of 11 bases. Germline V gives CDR1 SGHDN, CDR2 FVKESK. The CDR3 totals 13 residues. The chain's CDR3 is CASSQIREGGYTF. The CDR3 DNA follows: TGTGCCAGCAGCCAAATCCGGGAGGGTGGCTACACCTTC.